This T cell receptor beta chain appears in the sequencing data of a study of cytomegalovirus exposure and HLA in healthy donors. On the study more broadly: Approximately 80 million unique TCRs, all from HLA-typed donors, were included in an early release of the data. Overall study findings and caveats: There were 150 or so TCR beta chains listed as cytomegalovirus-associated.

The CDR3 sequence is 14 residues long. CDR1 is SGHRS, CDR2 YFSETQ, per germline. Unmatched junction bases numbered 4, after V lost 7 bases and J lost 4 bases. PCR employed 60 Vbeta and 13 Jbeta primers. The table came from immunoSEQ multiplex PCR; TCRdb's copy has only in-frame clones and leaves some out. This table has about 140,000 clones, roughly 79% appearing once. Concerning this clone: Its matching antigen is unknown.

The clonotype was recovered from a male donor in good health and CMV-seronegative. Sequenced sample: PBMCs. V usage is TRBV5-1 and J usage is TRBJ2-2, with TRBD2 matching over 10 bases. CDR3 loop: CASSSGSVTGELFF. Here the CDR3 DNA reads TGCGCCAGCTCTAGCGGGAGTGTCACCGGGGAGCTGTTTTTT. The full variable domain, rest sourced from reference TRBV5-1 and TRBJ2-2, is KAGVTQTPRYLIKTRGQQVTLSCSPISGHRSVSWYQQTPGQGLQFLFEYFSETQRNKGNFPGRFSGRQFSNSRSEMNVSTLELGDSALYLCASSSGSVTGELFFGEGSRLTVL.